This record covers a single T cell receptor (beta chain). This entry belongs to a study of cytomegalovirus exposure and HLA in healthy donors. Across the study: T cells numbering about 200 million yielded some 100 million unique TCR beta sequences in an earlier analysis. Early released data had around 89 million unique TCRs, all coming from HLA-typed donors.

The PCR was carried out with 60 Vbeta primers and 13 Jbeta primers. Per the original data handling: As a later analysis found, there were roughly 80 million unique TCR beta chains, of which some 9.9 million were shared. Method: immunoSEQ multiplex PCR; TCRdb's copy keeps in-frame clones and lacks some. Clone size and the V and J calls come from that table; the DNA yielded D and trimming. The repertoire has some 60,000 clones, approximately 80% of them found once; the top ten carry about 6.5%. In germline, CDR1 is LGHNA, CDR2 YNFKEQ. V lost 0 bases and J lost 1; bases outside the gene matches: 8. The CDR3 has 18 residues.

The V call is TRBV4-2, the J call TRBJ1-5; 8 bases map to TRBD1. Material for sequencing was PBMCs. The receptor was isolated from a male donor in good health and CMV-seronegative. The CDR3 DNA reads TGTGCCAGCAGCCAAGATCCTATCGGACAGGGCAGCAATCAGCCCCAGCATTTT. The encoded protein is CASSQDPIGQGSNQPQHF.